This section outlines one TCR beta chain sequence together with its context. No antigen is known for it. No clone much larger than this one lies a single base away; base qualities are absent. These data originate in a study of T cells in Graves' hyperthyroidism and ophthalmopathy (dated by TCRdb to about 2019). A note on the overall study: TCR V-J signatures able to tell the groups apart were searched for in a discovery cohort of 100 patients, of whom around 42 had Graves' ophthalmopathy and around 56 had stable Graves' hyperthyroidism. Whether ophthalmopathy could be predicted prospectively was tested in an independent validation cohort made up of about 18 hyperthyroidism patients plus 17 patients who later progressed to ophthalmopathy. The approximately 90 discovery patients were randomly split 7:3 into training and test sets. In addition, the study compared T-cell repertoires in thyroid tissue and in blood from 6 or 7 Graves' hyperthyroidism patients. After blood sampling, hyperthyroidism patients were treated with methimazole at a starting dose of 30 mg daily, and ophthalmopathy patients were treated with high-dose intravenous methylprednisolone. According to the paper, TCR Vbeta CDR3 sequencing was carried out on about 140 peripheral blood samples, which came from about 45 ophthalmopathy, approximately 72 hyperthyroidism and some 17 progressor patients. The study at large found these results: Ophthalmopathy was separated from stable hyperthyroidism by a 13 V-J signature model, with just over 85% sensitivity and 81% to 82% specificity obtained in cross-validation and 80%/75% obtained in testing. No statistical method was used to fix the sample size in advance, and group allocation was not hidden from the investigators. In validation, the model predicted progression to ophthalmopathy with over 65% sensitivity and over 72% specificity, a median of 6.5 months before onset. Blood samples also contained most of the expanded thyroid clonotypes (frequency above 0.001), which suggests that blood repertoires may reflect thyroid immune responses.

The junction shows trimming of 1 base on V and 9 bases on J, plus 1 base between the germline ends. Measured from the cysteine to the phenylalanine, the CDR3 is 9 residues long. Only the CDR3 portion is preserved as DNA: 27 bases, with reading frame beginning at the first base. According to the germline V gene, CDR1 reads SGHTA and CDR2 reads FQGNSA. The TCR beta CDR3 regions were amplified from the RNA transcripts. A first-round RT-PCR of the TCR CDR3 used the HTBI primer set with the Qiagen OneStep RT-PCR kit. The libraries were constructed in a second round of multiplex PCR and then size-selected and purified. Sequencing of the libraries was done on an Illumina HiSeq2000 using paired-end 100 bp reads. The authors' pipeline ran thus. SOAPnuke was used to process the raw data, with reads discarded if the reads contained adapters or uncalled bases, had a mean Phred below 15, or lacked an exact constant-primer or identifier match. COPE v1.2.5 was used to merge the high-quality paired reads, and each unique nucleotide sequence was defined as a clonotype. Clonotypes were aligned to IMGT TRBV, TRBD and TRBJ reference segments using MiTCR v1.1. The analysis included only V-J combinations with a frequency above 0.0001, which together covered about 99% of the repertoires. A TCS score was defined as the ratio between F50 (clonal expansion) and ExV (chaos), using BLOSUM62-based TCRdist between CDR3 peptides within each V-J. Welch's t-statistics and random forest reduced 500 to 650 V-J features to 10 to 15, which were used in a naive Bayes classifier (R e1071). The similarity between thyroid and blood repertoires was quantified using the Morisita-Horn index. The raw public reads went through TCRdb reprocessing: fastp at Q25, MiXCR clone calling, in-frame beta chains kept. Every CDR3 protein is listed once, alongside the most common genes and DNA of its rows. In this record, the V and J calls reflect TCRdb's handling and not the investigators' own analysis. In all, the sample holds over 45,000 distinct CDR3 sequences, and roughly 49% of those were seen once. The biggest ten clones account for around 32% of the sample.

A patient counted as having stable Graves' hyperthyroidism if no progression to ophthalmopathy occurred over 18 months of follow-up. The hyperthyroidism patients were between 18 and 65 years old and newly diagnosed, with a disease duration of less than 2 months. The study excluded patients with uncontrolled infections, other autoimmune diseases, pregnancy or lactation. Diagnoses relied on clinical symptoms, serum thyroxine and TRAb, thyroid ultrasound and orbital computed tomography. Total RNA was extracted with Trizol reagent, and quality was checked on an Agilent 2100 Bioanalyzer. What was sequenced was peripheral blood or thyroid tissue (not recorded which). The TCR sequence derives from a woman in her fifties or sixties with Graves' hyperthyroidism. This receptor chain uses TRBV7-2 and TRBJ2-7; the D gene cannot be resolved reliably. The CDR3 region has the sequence CASSLGQYF. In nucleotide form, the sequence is TGTGCCAGCAGCTTAGGGCAGTACTTC.